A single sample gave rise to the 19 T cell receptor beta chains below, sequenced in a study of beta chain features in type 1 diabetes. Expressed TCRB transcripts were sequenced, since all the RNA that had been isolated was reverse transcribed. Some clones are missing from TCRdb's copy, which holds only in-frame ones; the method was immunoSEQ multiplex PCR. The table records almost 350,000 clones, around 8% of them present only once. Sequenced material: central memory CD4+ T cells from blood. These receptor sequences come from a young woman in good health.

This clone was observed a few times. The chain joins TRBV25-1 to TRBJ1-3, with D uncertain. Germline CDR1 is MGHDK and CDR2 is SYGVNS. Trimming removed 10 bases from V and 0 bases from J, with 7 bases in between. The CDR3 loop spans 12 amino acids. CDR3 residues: CATSSSGNTIYF. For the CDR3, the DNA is TGTGCCACCTCGAGCTCTGGAAACACCATATATTTT.

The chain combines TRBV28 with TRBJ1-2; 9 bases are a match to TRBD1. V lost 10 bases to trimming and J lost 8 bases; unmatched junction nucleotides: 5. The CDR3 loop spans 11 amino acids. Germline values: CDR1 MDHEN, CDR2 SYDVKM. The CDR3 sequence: CAIGTGRGYTF. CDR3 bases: TGTGCCATCGGGACAGGGCGCGGCTACACCTTC.

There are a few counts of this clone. In DNA, the CDR3 is TGCAGCGTTGAGGGCAGCTCCTACGAGCAGTACTTC. Its translation is CSVEGSSYEQYF. The chain links TRBV29-1 to TRBJ2-7, with D unresolved. Germline values: CDR1 SQVTM, CDR2 ANQGSEA. The CDR3 runs 12 residues. V was trimmed by 3 bases and J by 0 bases, leaving 6 bases between them.

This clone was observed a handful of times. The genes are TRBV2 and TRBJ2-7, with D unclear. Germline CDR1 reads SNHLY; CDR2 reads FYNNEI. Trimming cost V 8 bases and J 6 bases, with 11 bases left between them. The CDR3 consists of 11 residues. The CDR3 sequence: CASGVAVEQYF. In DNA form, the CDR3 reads TGTGCCAGCGGGGTGGCTGTCGAGCAGTACTTC.

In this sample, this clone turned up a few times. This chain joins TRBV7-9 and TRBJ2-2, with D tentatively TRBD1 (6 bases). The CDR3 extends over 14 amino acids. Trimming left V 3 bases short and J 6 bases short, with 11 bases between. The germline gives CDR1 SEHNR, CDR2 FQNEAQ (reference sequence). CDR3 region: CASSLGTHAGELFF. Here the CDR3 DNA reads TGTGCCAGCAGCTTGGGGACACATGCCGGGGAGCTGTTTTTT. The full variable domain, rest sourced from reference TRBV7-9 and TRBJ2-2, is DTGVSQNPRHKITKRGQNVTFRCDPISEHNRLYWYRQTLGQGPEFLTYFQNEAQLEKSRLLSDRFSAERPKGSFSTLEIQRTEQGDSAMYLCASSLGTHAGELFFGEGSRLTVL.

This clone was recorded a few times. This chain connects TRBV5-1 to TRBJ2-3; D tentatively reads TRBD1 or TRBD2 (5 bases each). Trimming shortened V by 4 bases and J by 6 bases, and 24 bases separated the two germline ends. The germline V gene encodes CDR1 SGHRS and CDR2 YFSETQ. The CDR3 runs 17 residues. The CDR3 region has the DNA TGCGCCAGCAGCCCAACCCTAGTGGTCGGGGCTTCGGATACGCAGTATTTT. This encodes CASSPTLVVGASDTQYF.

CDR3 sequence (DNA): TGTGCCAGCAGTCCCGGGGCTCGGGTCCTTAGTCTGTTCTTC. Its protein product is CASSPGARVLSLFF. J is TRBJ2-1 and V is TRBV27; either TRBD1 or TRBD2 may supply D (5 bases each). The V gene's germline CDR1 is MNHEY and CDR2 SMNVEV (reference sequence). This CDR3 contains 14 residues. V was pared by 5 bases and J by 15 bases, with 23 bases between.

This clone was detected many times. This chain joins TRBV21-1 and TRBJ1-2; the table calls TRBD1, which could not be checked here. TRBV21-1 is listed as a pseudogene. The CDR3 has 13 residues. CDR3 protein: CASSKAQVCGYTF. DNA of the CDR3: TGTGCCAGCAGCAAAGCGCAGGTCTGCGGCTACACCTTC.

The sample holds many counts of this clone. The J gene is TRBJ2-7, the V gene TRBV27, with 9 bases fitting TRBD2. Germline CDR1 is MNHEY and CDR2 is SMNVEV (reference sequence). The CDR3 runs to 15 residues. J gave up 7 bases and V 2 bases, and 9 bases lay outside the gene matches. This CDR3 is CASSLMASGTLEQYF. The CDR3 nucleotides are TGTGCCAGCAGTTTAATGGCTAGCGGGACGTTAGAGCAGTACTTC.

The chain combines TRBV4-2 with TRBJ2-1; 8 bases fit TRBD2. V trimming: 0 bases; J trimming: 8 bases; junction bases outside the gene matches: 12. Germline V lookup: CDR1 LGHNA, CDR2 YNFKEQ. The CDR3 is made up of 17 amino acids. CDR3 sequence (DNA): TGTGCCAGCAGCCAAGACCTTAGCGGGGAACCCGGATATGAGCAGTTCTTC. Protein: CASSQDLSGEPGYEQFF.

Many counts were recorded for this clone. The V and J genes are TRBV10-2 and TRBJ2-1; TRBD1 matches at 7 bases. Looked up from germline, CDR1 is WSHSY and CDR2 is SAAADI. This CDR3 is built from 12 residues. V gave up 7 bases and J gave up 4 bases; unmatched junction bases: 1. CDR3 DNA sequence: TGCGCCAGCACGGACAGGTACAATGAGCAGTTCTTC. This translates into CASTDRYNEQFF.

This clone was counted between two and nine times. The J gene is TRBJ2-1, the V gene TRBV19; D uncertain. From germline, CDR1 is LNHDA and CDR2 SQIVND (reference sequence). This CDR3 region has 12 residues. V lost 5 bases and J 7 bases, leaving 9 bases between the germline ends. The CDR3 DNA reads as TGTGCCAGTAGTGAAGCTAGAAATGAGCAGTTCTTC. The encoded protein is CASSEARNEQFF.

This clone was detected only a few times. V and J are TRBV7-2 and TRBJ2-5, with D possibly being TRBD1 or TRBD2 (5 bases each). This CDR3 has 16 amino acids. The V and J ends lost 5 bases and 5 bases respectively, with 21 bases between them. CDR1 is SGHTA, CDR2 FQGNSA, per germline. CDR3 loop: CASSETGTALRETQYF. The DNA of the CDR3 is TGTGCCAGCAGCGAAACCGGGACCGCCTTGAGGGAGACCCAGTACTTC.

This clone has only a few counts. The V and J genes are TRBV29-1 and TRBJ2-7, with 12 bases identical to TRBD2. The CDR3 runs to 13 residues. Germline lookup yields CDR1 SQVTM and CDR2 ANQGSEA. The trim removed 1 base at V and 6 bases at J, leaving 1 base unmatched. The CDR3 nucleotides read TGCAGCGTTGAAGTACTAGCGGGAGGCGAGCAGTACTTC. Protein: CSVEVLAGGEQYF.

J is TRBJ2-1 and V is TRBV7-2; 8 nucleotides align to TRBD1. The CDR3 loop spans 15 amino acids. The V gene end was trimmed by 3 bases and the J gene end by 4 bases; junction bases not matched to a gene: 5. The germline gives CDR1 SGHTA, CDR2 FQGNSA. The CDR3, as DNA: TGTGCCAGCAGCTTTGCAGGGGGCAAATACAATGAGCAGTTCTTC. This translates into CASSFAGGKYNEQFF.

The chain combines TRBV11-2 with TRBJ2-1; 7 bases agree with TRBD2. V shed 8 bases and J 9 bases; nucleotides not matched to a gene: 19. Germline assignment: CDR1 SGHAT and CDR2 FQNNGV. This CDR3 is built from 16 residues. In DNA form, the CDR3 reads TGTGCCAGCCACGGAATAGGACTTGGAGGCGGGGGTGAGCAGTTCTTC. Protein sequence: CASHGIGLGGGGEQFF.

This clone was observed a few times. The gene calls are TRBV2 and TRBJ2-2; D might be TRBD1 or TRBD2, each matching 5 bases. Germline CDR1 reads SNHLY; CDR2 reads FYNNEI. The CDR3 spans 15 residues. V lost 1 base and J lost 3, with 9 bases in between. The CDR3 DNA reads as TGTGCCAGCAGTGAAGGGCAGGGAGACACCGGGGAGCTGTTTTTT. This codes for CASSEGQGDTGELFF.

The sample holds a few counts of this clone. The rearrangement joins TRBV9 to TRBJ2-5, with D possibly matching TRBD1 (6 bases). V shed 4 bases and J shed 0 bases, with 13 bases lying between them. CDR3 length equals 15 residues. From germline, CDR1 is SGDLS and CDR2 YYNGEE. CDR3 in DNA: TGTGCCAGCAGCTTAGTGGGACATTACCAAGAGACCCAGTACTTC. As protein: CASSLVGHYQETQYF.

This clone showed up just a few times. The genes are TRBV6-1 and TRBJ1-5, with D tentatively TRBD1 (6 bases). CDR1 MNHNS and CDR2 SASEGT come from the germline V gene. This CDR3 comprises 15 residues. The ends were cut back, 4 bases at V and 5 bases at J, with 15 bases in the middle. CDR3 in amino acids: CASSVWGRTDQPQHF. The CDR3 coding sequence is TGTGCCAGCAGTGTTTGGGGGCGAACTGATCAGCCCCAGCATTTT.